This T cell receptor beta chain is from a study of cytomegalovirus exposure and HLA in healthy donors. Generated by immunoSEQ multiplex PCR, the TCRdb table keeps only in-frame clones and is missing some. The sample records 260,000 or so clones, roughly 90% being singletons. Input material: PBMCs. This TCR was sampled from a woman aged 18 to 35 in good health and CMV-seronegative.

In DNA, the CDR3 is TGTGCCAGCAGTTTTGGGACAGGGACTTCACCCCTCCACTTT. This translates into CASSFGTGTSPLHF. The chain recombines TRBV28 with TRBJ1-6; the match to TRBD1 covers 9 bases. From germline, CDR1 is MDHEN and CDR2 SYDVKM. This CDR3 contains 14 residues. J gave up 9 bases and V 3 bases, and 3 bases lay outside the gene matches.